This TCR beta chain was observed in a study of control samples from healthy donors and cancer patients. The method was immunoSEQ multiplex PCR; TCRdb's version includes in-frame clones alone and lacks a portion of them. This repertoire shows 150,000 to 200,000 clones, just over 90% found once; its top ten account for approximately 1.5%. This CDR3 is 13 amino acids long. V was shortened by 3 bases and J by 0 bases, with 5 bases between the two germline ends. Germline loops: CDR1 LNHDA, CDR2 SQIVND (reference sequence). Specimen: blood. The rearrangement links TRBV19 to TRBJ1-1; D remains ambiguous. This sequence was found in a man aged 30-40 years in good health. The CDR3 protein is CASSIAVNTEAFF. CDR3 in DNA: TGTGCCAGTAGTATTGCGGTGAACACTGAAGCTTTCTTT.